This T cell receptor beta chain appears in the sequencing data of a study of blood T cell repertoires in COVID-19. On the study more broadly: Italy, Spain and the United States were the sources of the convalescent and acute COVID-19 samples. Sample material is recorded as cDNA or gDNA derived from T cells, B-cell-depleted T cells, or PBMCs.

The protocol was immunoSEQ multiplex PCR, while the TCRdb copy is restricted to in-frame clones and leaves out a portion. Altogether tens of thousands of clones are present, roughly 80% being singletons, with the ten largest covering about a tenth. The V and J ends lost 0 bases and 5 bases, in that order; junction bases with no gene match: 5. The CDR3 is made up of 18 amino acids. Germline V gene sequence: CDR1 SEHNR, CDR2 FQNEAQ (reference sequence). This sequence was found in a man aged 80 or over with COVID-19, enrolled during active disease. The chain uses TRBV7-9 and TRBJ2-1; TRBD2 aligns across 15 bases. Sequenced material: peripheral blood. CDR3: CASSLAGLAGGPHNEQFF. The CDR3 DNA is TGTGCCAGCAGCTTAGCGGGACTAGCGGGGGGACCACACAATGAGCAGTTCTTC.